The 32 T cell receptor beta chains reported below all come from one sample, sequenced in a study of CD8 T cells in Susac syndrome. A quantity of roughly 0.5 to 1 ug RNA underwent reverse transcription using random hexamers. TCRdb re-derived calls from the immunoSEQ multiplex PCR reads in MiXCR, one entry per CDR3 protein. The sample has 130,000 or so distinct CDR3 sequences, 96% seen once. Sequences were obtained from CD4+ T cells from PBMCs. Every receptor here comes from a human donor with Susac syndrome.

The chain joins TRBV20-1 to TRBJ2-2, with unresolved D. CDR1 and CDR2 (germline): DFQATT, SNEGSKA (reference sequence). This CDR3 spans 14 amino acids. V lost 0 bases to trimming and J lost 1 base, with 6 bases between them. CDR3 sequence reads: CSARETGNTGELFF. As DNA, the CDR3 is TGCAGTGCTAGAGAGACGGGGAACACCGGGGAGCTGTTTTTT.

J is TRBJ1-2 and V is TRBV7-9; D is uncertain. The length of the CDR3 is 14 residues. From germline, CDR1 is SEHNR and CDR2 FQNEAQ (reference sequence). With 5 bases removed from V and 7 bases from J, the gap between germline ends came to 17 bases. CDR3 in DNA: TGTGCCAGCAGCCCCGACCTCCTCGATGGTGGCTACACCTTC. Translation: CASSPDLLDGGYTF.

The chain couples TRBV3-1 to TRBJ2-5; D is unclear. CDR1 LGHDT and CDR2 YNNKEL come from the germline V gene (reference sequence). The CDR3 loop spans 14 amino acids. V was clipped by 4 bases and J by 4 bases, with 13 bases between them. CDR3 loop: CASSLSTWGETQYF. CDR3 coding DNA: TGTGCCAGCAGCCTAAGTACGTGGGGAGAGACCCAGTACTTC.

This clonotype was detected only a few times. The chain uses TRBV28 and TRBJ1-1, with D hard to call. Germline V gene sequence: CDR1 MDHEN, CDR2 SYDVKM. The V end was cut by 2 bases, the J end by 0 bases, with 7 bases between. CDR3 size: 14 residues. DNA for the CDR3: TGTGCCAGCAGTTTAGGCAGAATGAACACTGAAGCTTTCTTT. It specifies CASSLGRMNTEAFF.

This clonotype was seen just once. The chain employs TRBV15 and TRBJ1-2; D call uncertain. With 0 bases removed from V and 3 bases from J, the gap between germline ends came to 11 bases. The CDR3 runs to 15 residues. CDR1 and CDR2 (germline): LNHNV, YYDKDF (reference sequence). This CDR3 reads CATSRDLRDHYGYTF. The DNA for the CDR3 is TGTGCCACCAGCAGAGATCTCCGGGATCACTATGGCTACACCTTC.

The chain carries TRBV29-1 and TRBJ2-5; 8 nucleotides match TRBD1. The germline V gene has CDR1 SQVTM and CDR2 ANQGSEA. V was pared by 2 bases and J by 6 bases, with 17 bases of the junction left unmatched. CDR3 size: 17 residues. The CDR3 is CSVEQGWAGGVSKTQYF. Written as DNA, the CDR3 is TGCAGCGTTGAACAGGGGTGGGCAGGGGGCGTTTCGAAGACCCAGTACTTC. Using reference TRBV29-1 and TRBJ2-5 for the parts outside the CDR3, the full variable domain is SAVISQKPSRDICQRGTSLTIQCQVDSQVTMMFWYRQQPGQSLTLIATANQGSEATYESGFVIDKFPISRPNLTFSTLTVSNMSPEDSSIYLCSVEQGWAGGVSKTQYFGPGTRLLVL.

This clonotype was picked up a small number of times. V and J are TRBV29-1 and TRBJ2-5; 7 positions match TRBD2. This CDR3 is 12 amino acids long. V was pared by 5 bases and J by 5 bases, with 5 bases of the junction left unmatched. Per the germline V gene, CDR1 is SQVTM and CDR2 is ANQGSEA. The CDR3 loop reads CSVQAGSETQYF. Here the CDR3 DNA reads TGCAGCGTTCAAGCGGGGAGCGAGACCCAGTACTTC. Complete variable domain (other parts from reference TRBV29-1 and TRBJ2-5): SAVISQKPSRDICQRGTSLTIQCQVDSQVTMMFWYRQQPGQSLTLIATANQGSEATYESGFVIDKFPISRPNLTFSTLTVSNMSPEDSSIYLCSVQAGSETQYFGPGTRLLVL.

The rearrangement links TRBV30 to TRBJ2-7, with 8 bases identical to TRBD1. Germline CDR1 GTSNPN, CDR2 SVGIG (reference sequence). J lost 0 bases, V lost 3 bases, and 4 bases had no gene match. The CDR3 runs to 14 residues. The CDR3 DNA sequence: TGTGCCTGGAGCCCGGGACAGGTCTCCTACGAGCAGTACTTC. It yields the protein CAWSPGQVSYEQYF.

V gene TRBV5-6 combines with J gene TRBJ2-5; D unclear. Germline V gene data show CDR1 as SGHDT and CDR2 as YYEEEE. The CDR3 length is 15 residues. Trimming removed 0 bases from V and 1 base from J, with 10 bases in between. This CDR3 reads CASSLVINPQETQYF. CDR3 coding DNA: TGTGCCAGCAGCTTGGTCATTAACCCCCAAGAGACCCAGTACTTC.

CDR3 in amino acids: CSASRDRGFEQYF. The CDR3 nucleotides read TGCAGTGCGTCCCGGGACAGGGGATTCGAGCAGTACTTC. The chain joins TRBV20-1 to TRBJ2-7, with TRBD1 matching over 10 bases. With 6 bases clipped from V and 6 bases from J, the junction kept 8 bases outside the gene matches. Germline V lookup: CDR1 DFQATT, CDR2 SNEGSKA (reference sequence). The CDR3 is made up of 13 amino acids.

The chain recombines TRBV10-3 with TRBJ1-1; 8 bases are shared with TRBD1. The J segment lost 0 bases and the V segment lost 8 bases, leaving 5 bases of the junction unmatched. Germline V gives CDR1 ENHRY, CDR2 SYGVKD. CDR3 size: 14 residues. The CDR3 is CAIGTGAMNTEAFF. In DNA, the CDR3 is TGTGCCATCGGGACAGGAGCTATGAACACTGAAGCTTTCTTT.

V usage is TRBV6-5 and J usage is TRBJ2-2; a weak D match, TRBD2 (5 bases). CDR1 is MNHEY and CDR2 is SVGAGI in the germline V gene. Between the trimmed V and J ends, which lost 0 bases and 14 bases, there was a span of 10 bases. The CDR3 has 12 residues. The CDR3: CASSYSFGILFF. The CDR3 DNA sequence: TGTGCCAGCAGTTACTCGTTCGGGATACTGTTTTTT.

The rearrangement joins TRBV12-3 or TRBV12-4 to TRBJ1-2; 9 bases fit TRBD1. The junction had 8 bases not matched to a gene; V was cut back by 5 bases and J by 4 bases. The CDR3 has 15 amino acids. The CDR3 sequence is CASSPGTGRPYGYTF. CDR3 in DNA: TGTGCCAGCAGTCCAGGGACAGGGAGACCCTATGGCTACACCTTC.

The sample holds a few counts of this clonotype. This chain links TRBV18 with TRBJ2-1; 10 bases are shared with TRBD1. The CDR3 runs to 15 residues. The V segment lost 3 bases and the J segment 3 bases; nucleotides outside the gene matches: 2. CDR1 and CDR2 (germline): KGHSH, LQKENI. In DNA, the CDR3 is TGTGCCAGCTCACCGAGGGACAGGGGCTACAATGAGCAGTTCTTC. Protein sequence: CASSPRDRGYNEQFF.

This clonotype has more than one count but fewer than ten. The V gene is TRBV14, the J gene TRBJ2-1; D unclear. Trimming took 0 bases from V and 6 from J, leaving 9 bases between them. CDR1 is SGHDN and CDR2 is FVKESK in the germline V gene. The CDR3 sequence is 14 residues long. CDR3 DNA: TGTGCCAGCAGCCAAGATTTTGTCGTCAATGAGCAGTTCTTC. Its translation is CASSQDFVVNEQFF.

This clonotype has just one count. The rearrangement links TRBV27 to TRBJ2-1; possible D gene TRBD1, 6 bases. The germline CDR1 and CDR2 sequences are MNHEY and SMNVEV (reference sequence). V was cut by 0 bases and J by 4 bases, with 10 bases left in between. The CDR3 has 15 residues. Here the CDR3 reads CASSLSGAQYNEQFF. DNA for the CDR3: TGTGCCAGCAGTTTATCGGGGGCGCAGTACAATGAGCAGTTCTTC.

J is TRBJ2-7 and V is TRBV6-6; 13 bases line up with TRBD2. The ends lost 6 bases at V and 11 bases at J; junction bases unmatched: 7. The CDR3 consists of 13 residues. Germline CDR1 and CDR2: MNHNY and SVGAGI (reference sequence). The CDR3 here is CASREGLAGTKYF. The CDR3 DNA is TGTGCCAGCAGAGAGGGACTAGCGGGAACGAAGTACTTC.

The rearrangement uses TRBV15 and TRBJ1-5; D possibly corresponds to TRBD1 (5 bases). Germline V gene lookup returns CDR1 LNHNV and CDR2 YYDKDF (reference sequence). The CDR3 has 17 residues. Trimming removed 5 bases at V and 2 bases at J, with 19 bases between. DNA of the CDR3: TGTGCCACCAGCGGGGGACTCGGGGGGAGGGGCAATCAGCCCCAGCATTTT. Its translation: CATSGGLGGRGNQPQHF.

The V gene is TRBV29-1, the J gene TRBJ2-1; possibly TRBD1 for D (5 bases). The CDR3 loop spans 11 amino acids. CDR1 and CDR2 (germline): SQVTM, ANQGSEA. In DNA, the CDR3 is TGCAGTGGAGTAGGGGCCAATGAGCAGTTCTTC. It codes for CSGVGANEQFF.

The chain joins TRBV4-2 to TRBJ2-7; 7 nucleotides match TRBD2. This CDR3 is built from 16 residues. Germline V gives CDR1 LGHNA, CDR2 YNFKEQ. The ends lost 0 bases at V and 2 bases at J; junction bases unmatched: 7. CDR3 in amino acids: CASSQDPGGPTYEQYF. CDR3 bases: TGTGCCAGCAGCCAAGATCCGGGAGGACCAACCTACGAGCAGTACTTC.

The chain employs TRBV30 and TRBJ2-5, with D possibly TRBD1 on 6 matching bases. Germline V gene sequence: CDR1 GTSNPN, CDR2 SVGIG (reference sequence). This CDR3 comprises 15 residues. The V and J ends lost 0 bases and 5 bases respectively, with 16 bases between them. The DNA of the CDR3 is TGTGCCTGGAGTGTACCCAGGGGACGCCGCGAGACCCAGTACTTC. It codes for CAWSVPRGRRETQYF.

The V gene is TRBV6-7, the J gene TRBJ1-2, with 7 bases that match TRBD1. TRBV6-7 qualifies as an ORF whose function is uncertain. The CDR3 length is 15 residues. The J segment lost 1 base and the V segment lost 6 bases, leaving 8 bases of the junction unmatched. CDR3 nucleotide sequence: TGTGCCAGCAGCCGCGGGACAGCTTGTAACTATGGCTACACCTTC. Encoded protein: CASSRGTACNYGYTF.

V and J are TRBV11-1 and TRBJ1-2; D may be TRBD1 (5 bases). With 4 bases removed from V and 2 bases from J, the gap between germline ends came to 14 bases. This CDR3 has 15 residues. CDR1 and CDR2 (germline): SGHAT, FQDESV (reference sequence). For the CDR3, the DNA is TGTGCCAGCAGCTCGGACACGCGGGGGAACTATGGCTACACCTTC. This sequence encodes CASSSDTRGNYGYTF.

This sequence joins TRBV28 and TRBJ2-1; 12 nucleotides agree with TRBD2. CDR1 MDHEN and CDR2 SYDVKM come from the germline V gene. The CDR3 spans 17 residues. Germline trimming cut 5 bases from V and 9 bases from J; bases unmatched to any gene: 14. The CDR3 DNA is TGTGCCAGCAGTCCAGCTAGCGGGAGGGCCCGTTCGGTTGAGCAGTTCTTC. Residues: CASSPASGRARSVEQFF.

The chain joins TRBV5-4 to TRBJ2-2; tentatively, D is TRBD2 (5 bases). Germline V gene sequence: CDR1 SGHNT, CDR2 YYREEE (reference sequence). This CDR3 is 16 amino acids long. V was cut by 3 bases and J by 2 bases, with 14 bases left in between. The CDR3, as DNA: TGTGCCAGCAGCTACTCGACTACCCCTAACACCGGGGAGCTGTTTTTT. This sequence encodes CASSYSTTPNTGELFF.

This sequence joins TRBV30 and TRBJ2-7; D tentatively reads TRBD1 or TRBD2 (5 bases each). CDR1 and CDR2 from the germline V gene are GTSNPN and SVGIG (reference sequence). CDR3 length: 11 residues. V shed 3 bases and J shed 6 bases, with 9 bases lying between them. The DNA of the CDR3 is TGTGCCTGGAGGGGACCGGCCGAGCAGTACTTC. It yields the protein CAWRGPAEQYF.

V usage is TRBV5-4 and J usage is TRBJ1-1; 7 nucleotides align to TRBD1. Per germline, CDR1 SGHNT and CDR2 YYREEE (reference sequence). The CDR3 loop spans 12 amino acids. V lost 4 bases, J lost 9 bases, and 6 bases stayed unmatched. The CDR3, as DNA: TGTGCCAGCAGCATAGGACAGGCAAAAGCTTTCTTT. It codes for CASSIGQAKAFF.

The chain employs TRBV14 and TRBJ2-3; perhaps TRBD1 as D (6 bases). The V end was cut by 3 bases, the J end by 0 bases, with 10 bases between. This CDR3 has 15 residues. Germline CDR1 SGHDN, CDR2 FVKESK. The chain's CDR3 is CASSHRGPSTDTQYF. In nucleotides, the CDR3 is TGTGCCAGCAGCCACAGGGGCCCGAGCACAGATACGCAGTATTTT.

The gene calls are TRBV30 and TRBJ1-1; no reliable D call. Trimming cost V 0 bases and J 3 bases, with 8 bases left between them. Germline values: CDR1 GTSNPN, CDR2 SVGIG (reference sequence). The CDR3 spans 13 residues. The CDR3 nucleotides are TGTGCCTGGAGTGTAACAGAAGACACTGAAGCTTTCTTT. Translating gives CAWSVTEDTEAFF.

The chain employs TRBV20-1 and TRBJ2-3; no clear D gene. This CDR3 contains 13 residues. V was shortened by 0 bases and J by 5 bases, with 9 bases between the two germline ends. Germline V gene sequence: CDR1 DFQATT, CDR2 SNEGSKA (reference sequence). The CDR3 spells CSARETVGDTQYF. The CDR3 DNA follows: TGCAGTGCTAGAGAGACGGTCGGAGATACGCAGTATTTT.

This chain joins TRBV28 and TRBJ2-7; TRBD2 matches at 12 bases. Germline trimming cut 8 bases from V and 4 bases from J; bases unmatched to any gene: 3. The CDR3 length is 13 residues. CDR1 MDHEN and CDR2 SYDVKM come from the germline V gene. In nucleotides, the CDR3 is TGTGCCAGCGGACTAGCGGGACTTTACGAGCAGTACTTC. It yields the protein CASGLAGLYEQYF.

V and J are TRBV7-2 and TRBJ2-5; D tentatively fits TRBD1 or TRBD2 (5 bases each). CDR1 and CDR2 (germline): SGHTA, FQGNSA. The CDR3 length is 14 residues. Trimming stripped 4 bases from V and 3 bases from J, with 12 bases between. The CDR3 sequence is CASSWGSGKETQYF. CDR3 DNA sequence: TGTGCCAGCAGCTGGGGGTCGGGCAAAGAGACCCAGTACTTC.